The rows below give T cell receptor beta chains drawn from one sample of a study of cytomegalovirus exposure and HLA in healthy donors. Method: immunoSEQ multiplex PCR; TCRdb's copy keeps in-frame clones and lacks some. The data hold roughly 250,000 clones, with about four fifths observed a single time. Sequencing input: PBMCs. These receptor sequences come from a girl under 10 years old in good health and CMV-seronegative. Both conserved end residues are part of each CDR3. A D gene is named only where the DNA matches it firmly. A clone size is listed for some rows: how often the clone was seen (once, few, many), or a class if it is expanded.

CDR3 protein: CATSPRLAGGFTDTQYF; CDR3 DNA: TGTGCCACCAGCCCCAGACTAGCGGGGGGATTCACAGATACGCAGTATTTT; clone size: NA; D gene: TRBD2; V gene: TRBV15; J gene: TRBJ2-3
CDR3 protein: CASSSGQGSEGYTF; CDR3 DNA: TGTGCCAGCAGCTCTGGACAGGGTTCGGAAGGCTACACCTTC; clone size: NA; D gene: TRBD1; V gene: TRBV7-3; J gene: TRBJ1-2
CDR3 protein: CASRRWGENNSPLHF; CDR3 DNA: TGCGCTAGCCGGCGATGGGGGGAAAATAATTCACCCCTCCACTTT; clone size: NA; D gene: NA; V gene: TRBV5-1; J gene: TRBJ1-6
CDR3 protein: CSARDRNEQYF; CDR3 DNA: TGCAGTGCTAGAGATCGTAACGAGCAGTACTTC; clone size: NA; D gene: NA; V gene: TRBV20-1; J gene: TRBJ2-7
CDR3 protein: CASSLSGWGLATHNEQFF; CDR3 DNA: TGTGCCAGCAGCTTAAGTGGTTGGGGACTAGCGACCCACAATGAGCAGTTCTTC; clone size: once; D gene: TRBD2; V gene: TRBV11-1; J gene: TRBJ2-1
CDR3 protein: CASSLTSNEQFF; CDR3 DNA: TGTGCCAGCAGCCTCACGAGCAATGAGCAGTTCTTC; clone size: NA; D gene: NA; V gene: TRBV13; J gene: TRBJ2-1
CDR3 protein: CASSIFGTAGAGELFF; CDR3 DNA: TGTGCCAGTAGTATTTTTGGGACAGCAGGCGCCGGGGAGCTGTTTTTT; clone size: few; D gene: TRBD1; V gene: TRBV19; J gene: TRBJ2-2
CDR3 protein: CASSEGQGFENYGYTF; CDR3 DNA: TGTGCCAGCAGTGAAGGGCAGGGGTTTGAGAACTATGGCTACACCTTC; clone size: NA; D gene: NA; V gene: TRBV6-1; J gene: TRBJ1-2
CDR3 protein: CASSLVGTGGPGEQFF; CDR3 DNA: TGTGCCAGCAGTTTAGTCGGAACGGGAGGGCCGGGCGAGCAGTTCTTC; clone size: NA; D gene: TRBD2; V gene: TRBV27; J gene: TRBJ2-1
CDR3 protein: CASSVQVNTEAFF; CDR3 DNA: TGTGCCAGCAGCGTACAGGTGAACACTGAAGCTTTCTTT; clone size: NA; D gene: NA; V gene: TRBV6-5; J gene: TRBJ1-1
CDR3 protein: CASSLQGRETQYF; CDR3 DNA: TGTGCCAGCAGCCTGCAGGGTCGAGAGACCCAGTACTTC; clone size: NA; D gene: NA; V gene: TRBV7-9; J gene: TRBJ2-5
CDR3 protein: CASSFWSSMADTQYF; CDR3 DNA: TGTGCCAGCAGTTTCTGGTCTAGCATGGCAGATACGCAGTATTTT; clone size: NA; D gene: NA; V gene: TRBV28; J gene: TRBJ2-3
CDR3 protein: CASSKDGGDYPSNQPQHF; CDR3 DNA: TGTGCCAGCAGCAAAGATGGCGGCGATTATCCGAGCAATCAGCCCCAGCATTTT; clone size: NA; D gene: NA; V gene: TRBV21-1; J gene: TRBJ1-5
CDR3 protein: CASSLVPGLAVYEQYF; CDR3 DNA: TGTGCCAGCAGTTTAGTTCCGGGACTAGCGGTCTACGAGCAGTACTTC; clone size: NA; D gene: TRBD2; V gene: TRBV28; J gene: TRBJ2-7